The 23 T cell receptor beta chains below come from one sample, sequenced in a study of vaccination effects on CD4 cells after COVID-19. Antigen-specific CD4+ T cells were first expanded with viral peptide pools by the ViraFEST assay and only then sequenced. Once cultured for 10 days, the cells underwent separation to obtain CD4+ T cells. This table comes from immunoSEQ multiplex PCR, and its TCRdb copy is limited to in-frame clones, with some not included. Counted here are roughly 50,000 clones, around 85% occurring once; the ten biggest clones make up 2% to 3%. Antigen specificity for these receptors is unknown. The source material was CD4+ T cells from PBMCs cultured with HCoV-229E spike peptides, sampled before COVID-19 vaccination. Receptor source: a human donor who received a COVID-19 vaccine.

This sequence joins TRBV9 and TRBJ1-4; a weak D match, TRBD1 (5 bases). CDR3 size: 13 residues. Trimming pared 5 bases from V and 2 bases from J, leaving 7 bases between. The V gene's germline CDR1 is SGDLS and CDR2 YYNGEE. The CDR3 sequence is CASSRGTNEKLFF. The DNA for the CDR3 is TGTGCCAGCAGTCGGGGGACTAATGAAAAACTGTTTTTT.

J is TRBJ2-3 and V is TRBV10-2; 11 bases are a match to TRBD2. Per the germline V gene, CDR1 is WSHSY and CDR2 is SAAADI. Unmatched junction bases numbered 2, after V lost 5 bases and J lost 4 bases. The CDR3 contains 14 residues. The CDR3 DNA sequence: TGCGCCAGCAGTTTAGCGGGGGGGCCAGATACGCAGTATTTT. The encoded protein is CASSLAGGPDTQYF.

V and J are TRBV11-2 and TRBJ1-3; the D is unclear. The V end was cut by 0 bases, the J end by 9 bases, with 9 bases between. Germline lookup yields CDR1 SGHAT and CDR2 FQNNGV. The CDR3 contains 13 residues. The CDR3 region has the DNA TGTGCCAGCAGCTTAGATCATAGGCGCACCATATATTTT. Encoded protein: CASSLDHRRTIYF.

The chain links TRBV5-4 to TRBJ2-5, with TRBD2 matching over 12 bases. Losses at the gene ends were 3 bases for V and 4 bases for J; bases not matched to a gene: 4. The CDR3 runs to 15 residues. Per germline, CDR1 SGHNT and CDR2 YYREEE (reference sequence). The CDR3 protein is CASSSKTSGGETQYF. In DNA, the CDR3 is TGTGCCAGCAGCTCGAAGACTAGCGGGGGAGAGACCCAGTACTTC.

This clone was picked up one time. The CDR3 DNA reads TGTGCCAGCAGGAGTCTAGCGGGGGGTCCTGACGAGCAGTACGTC. This encodes CASRSLAGGPDEQYV. The chain couples TRBV6-5 to TRBJ2-7, with 11 positions matching TRBD2. The CDR3 runs 15 residues. J was trimmed by 5 bases and V by 6 bases; bases with no gene match: 9. The germline gives CDR1 MNHEY, CDR2 SVGAGI.

V gene TRBV6-4 combines with J gene TRBJ2-1; D call uncertain. Germline V gene data show CDR1 as MRHNA and CDR2 as SNTAGT. The CDR3 has 18 residues. V was cut by 6 bases and J by 0 bases, with 21 bases left in between. CDR3 sequence reads: CASSVDGIGRSSYNEQFF. CDR3 nucleotide sequence: TGTGCCAGCAGCGTCGACGGTATAGGTAGGAGCTCCTACAATGAGCAGTTCTTC.

The genes are TRBV6-5 and TRBJ1-3; D is ambiguous. This CDR3 has 14 residues. Germline V gene sequence: CDR1 MNHEY, CDR2 SVGAGI. V was cut by 9 bases and J by 3 bases, with 15 bases left in between. CDR3 DNA sequence: TGTGCCAGTGGACTTCCCGTCTATGGAAACACCATATATTTT. Protein: CASGLPVYGNTIYF.

The V gene is TRBV24-1, the J gene TRBJ2-1, with D perhaps matching TRBD2 (7 bases). CDR3 length: 15 residues. The germline CDR1 and CDR2 sequences are KGHDR and SFDVKD. Trimming shortened V by 6 bases and J by 3 bases, and 14 bases separated the two germline ends. The DNA of the CDR3 is TGTGCCACCAGTTTCGCGGGGGCCGGCTACAATGAGCAGTTCTTC. Translated, it gives CATSFAGAGYNEQFF.

The rearrangement joins TRBV7-2 to TRBJ2-1, with 7 positions matching TRBD1. Germline CDR1 is SGHTA and CDR2 is FQGNSA. The CDR3 consists of 13 residues. V shed 6 bases and J 5 bases; nucleotides not matched to a gene: 4. The CDR3 DNA reads as TGTGCCAGCAGGCTAGGGGGCAACAATGAGCAGTTCTTC. This codes for CASRLGGNNEQFF.

The CDR3 reads CASTGDRVRQYF. CDR3 sequence (DNA): TGTGCCAGCACCGGGGACAGGGTTCGGCAATATTTT. The chain links TRBV6-5 to TRBJ2-3; 9 bases are a match to TRBD1. This CDR3 is 12 amino acids long. Germline-derived CDR1 and CDR2 are MNHEY and SVGAGI. Trimming cost V 7 bases and J 15 bases; bases outside gene matches: 11.

The chain uses TRBV6-5 and TRBJ1-2, with D possibly being TRBD1 (5 bases). The V and J ends lost 6 bases and 8 bases respectively, with 19 bases between them. The CDR3 is 14 residues long. Looked up from germline, CDR1 is MNHEY and CDR2 is SVGAGI. The chain's CDR3 is CASSPDPGIRGYTF. DNA of the CDR3: TGTGCCAGCAGCCCAGACCCAGGGATTCGGGGCTACACCTTC.

The CDR3 spells CATSSRWIETQYF. CDR3 sequence (DNA): TGTGCCACCAGTTCCCGCTGGATAGAGACCCAGTACTTC. The chain employs TRBV24-1 and TRBJ2-5; D is ambiguous. Trimming cost V 6 bases and J 4 bases, with 11 bases left between them. The CDR3 has 13 residues. Germline values: CDR1 KGHDR, CDR2 SFDVKD.

The rearrangement links TRBV2 to TRBJ2-2; 8 positions match TRBD1. Germline lookup yields CDR1 SNHLY and CDR2 FYNNEI. V lost 2 bases and J lost 7; bases outside the gene matches: 9. This CDR3 has 16 residues. The CDR3 DNA is TGTGCCAGCAGTGAACAGGGAGTCAGGGGGCACGGGGAGCTGTTTTTT. Its protein is CASSEQGVRGHGELFF.

This chain uses TRBV25-1 with TRBJ1-1; D possibly corresponds to TRBD1 (6 bases). Germline CDR1 and CDR2: MGHDK and SYGVNS. Trimming removed 0 bases from V and 4 bases from J, with 12 bases in between. This CDR3 is built from 15 residues. This CDR3 reads CASSEYRGSSTEAFF. The CDR3 DNA reads as TGTGCCAGCAGTGAATATAGGGGGAGTAGCACTGAAGCTTTCTTT.

V usage is TRBV28 and J usage is TRBJ2-1; D unresolved. Germline loops: CDR1 MDHEN, CDR2 SYDVKM. The CDR3 is 12 amino acids. V lost 8 bases to trimming and J lost 7 bases, with 12 bases between them. As DNA, the CDR3 is TGTGCCAGCTCGACCCGGCGAAATGAGCAGTTCTTC. As protein: CASSTRRNEQFF.

The chain has TRBV28 and TRBJ1-2; D may be TRBD1 (6 bases). The CDR3 has 13 residues. The germline V and J ends were trimmed by 5 bases and 7 bases, with 14 bases remaining between them. Looked up from germline, CDR1 is MDHEN and CDR2 is SYDVKM. The CDR3 bases are TGTGCCAGCAGTCTACAGGGCCGGGGTGGCTACACCTTC. This translates into CASSLQGRGGYTF.

The chain carries TRBV11-2 and TRBJ1-4; TRBD1 might be the D (5 bases). V lost 4 bases and J 0 bases, leaving 12 bases between the germline ends. Germline values: CDR1 SGHAT, CDR2 FQNNGV. The CDR3 sequence is 16 residues long. CDR3 residues: CASSSPRTTTNEKLFF. The CDR3 DNA reads TGTGCCAGCAGCTCCCCCAGGACAACAACTAATGAAAAACTGTTTTTT.

The V and J genes are TRBV30 and TRBJ2-3; D may be TRBD1 (5 bases). Germline CDR1 reads GTSNPN; CDR2 reads SVGIG (reference sequence). The CDR3 extends over 12 amino acids. V shed 5 bases and J shed 3 bases, with 9 bases lying between them. The chain's CDR3 is CAWGRGTDTQYF. The CDR3 coding sequence is TGTGCCTGGGGAAGGGGAACAGATACGCAGTATTTT.

The chain joins TRBV6-6 to TRBJ2-1; TRBD2 is a possible D gene (6 bases). CDR1 and CDR2 from the germline V gene are MNHNY and SVGAGI (reference sequence). V was shortened by 6 bases and J by 5 bases, with 20 bases between the two germline ends. There are 16 residues in the CDR3. The CDR3 DNA sequence: TGTGCCAGCAGCCCCTTGTATGGGGGGAACAACAATGAGCAGTTCTTC. It encodes CASSPLYGGNNNEQFF.

V gene TRBV2 combines with J gene TRBJ2-7, with a tentative D call TRBD2 (6 bases). In germline, CDR1 is SNHLY, CDR2 FYNNEI. This CDR3 is built from 12 residues. V was pared by 8 bases and J by 3 bases, with 11 bases between. CDR3 DNA: TGTGCCAGCGGTTACGGGGGCTACGAGCAGTACGTC. It translates to CASGYGGYEQYV.

This clone came up a few times. The chain carries TRBV5-6 and TRBJ1-2; 8 bases align to TRBD1. Germline lookup yields CDR1 SGHDT and CDR2 YYEEEE. CDR3 length: 15 amino acids. The V and J ends lost 6 bases and 4 bases, in that order; junction bases with no gene match: 11. CDR3 region: CASTRSGGRGYGYTF. In DNA form, the CDR3 reads TGTGCCAGCACCAGGTCAGGGGGCAGGGGCTATGGCTACACCTTC.

This chain connects TRBV5-1 to TRBJ1-1, with D possibly being TRBD1 (6 bases). The CDR3 covers 16 residues. With 1 base removed from V and 4 bases from J, the gap between germline ends came to 17 bases. Germline lookup yields CDR1 SGHRS and CDR2 YFSETQ. CDR3 in DNA: TGCGCCAGCAGCTTGACAGGGCCGGGGGGTGGCACTGAAGCTTTCTTT. Protein sequence: CASSLTGPGGGTEAFF.

The chain has TRBV28 and TRBJ2-6; D is unclear. Trimming took off 5 bases at V and 0 bases at J, with 11 bases between the two ends. Germline lookup yields CDR1 MDHEN and CDR2 SYDVKM. The CDR3 sequence is 16 residues long. Written as DNA, the CDR3 is TGTGCCAGCAGTCCTCCTCGGGCCTCTGGGGCCAACGTCCTGACTTTC. Translation gives CASSPPRASGANVLTF. The variable domain in full, with the rest retrieved from reference TRBV28 and TRBJ2-6, is DVKVTQSSRYLVKRTGEKVFLECVQDMDHENMFWYRQDPGLGLRLIYFSYDVKMKEKGDIPEGYSVSREKKERFSLILESASTNQTSMYLCASSPPRASGANVLTFGAGSRLTVL.